These 26 T cell receptor beta chains originate from one sample sequenced in a study of CD8+ T cells in alopecia areata. The treatment was: oral pan-JAK inhibitor, 5-10 mg twice daily. Once RNA had been extracted, it was reverse transcribed into cDNA to act as the sequencing template. Clones were read by immunoSEQ multiplex PCR, and TCRdb kept only the in-frame ones, dropping some. The sample includes approximately 200,000 clones, 55% to 70% of them seen just once. This material consisted of CD4+ T cells sorted from blood, taken at week 4, from a patient treated with tofacitinib. The receptors were gathered from a human donor with alopecia areata.

The rearrangement uses TRBV5-1 and TRBJ2-2, with 7 positions matching TRBD1. CDR3 length: 14 amino acids. Per germline, CDR1 SGHRS and CDR2 YFSETQ. Losses at the gene ends were 5 bases for V and 5 bases for J; bases not matched to a gene: 6. The CDR3 region has the DNA TGCGCCAGCAGGTCAGGGGGTGAAACCGGGGAGCTGTTTTTT. Protein product: CASRSGGETGELFF.

This chain joins TRBV9 and TRBJ2-5; TRBD1 matches 9 bases. Germline V CDR1 and CDR2: SGDLS, YYNGEE. V lost 3 bases, J lost 5 bases, and 5 bases stayed unmatched. The CDR3 is 14 amino acids. CDR3 loop: CASSATTGGETQYF. As DNA, the CDR3 is TGTGCCAGCAGCGCTACGACAGGGGGGGAGACCCAGTACTTC. Full variable domain (remainder filled in from reference TRBV9 and TRBJ2-5): DSGVTQTPKHLITATGQRVTLRCSPRSGDLSVYWYQQSLDQGLQFLIQYYNGEERAKGNILERFSAQQFPDLHSELNLSSLELGDSALYFCASSATTGGETQYFGPGTRLLVL.

The V call is TRBV19, the J call TRBJ2-7; D gene uncertain. There are 11 residues in the CDR3. The ends were cut back, 7 bases at V and 3 bases at J, with 7 bases in the middle. Germline V gene lookup returns CDR1 LNHDA and CDR2 SQIVND (reference sequence). The CDR3 nucleotides are TGTGCCAGTATGGGGTACTACGAGCAGTACTTC. Protein: CASMGYYEQYF.

The chain employs TRBV4-1 and TRBJ2-5; 9 positions match TRBD2. J was trimmed by 0 bases and V by 4 bases; bases with no gene match: 3. The V gene's germline CDR1 is MGHRA and CDR2 YSYEKL. The CDR3 runs 15 residues. The CDR3 DNA follows: TGCGCCAGCAGCCTGCTAGCGGGGTACCAAGAGACCCAGTACTTC. Protein sequence: CASSLLAGYQETQYF.

V and J are TRBV19 and TRBJ1-1, with 7 bases lining up with TRBD1. CDR1 is LNHDA and CDR2 is SQIVND in the germline V gene (reference sequence). J was trimmed by 1 base and V by 5 bases; bases with no gene match: 10. The CDR3 runs to 16 residues. The CDR3, as DNA: TGTGCCAGTAGTGTGACAGGGATGAGGGAGAACACTGAAGCTTTCTTT. Amino acids: CASSVTGMRENTEAFF.

This chain connects TRBV5-5 to TRBJ1-5, with D unclear. The CDR3 extends over 13 amino acids. V was pared by 4 bases and J by 4 bases, with 9 bases between. CDR1 and CDR2 from the germline V gene are SGHKS and YYEKEE (reference sequence). In DNA form, the CDR3 reads TGTGCCAGCAGCGATGGGCCAAATCAGCCCCAGCATTTT. Translated, it gives CASSDGPNQPQHF.

This clone was seen only a few times. This chain joins TRBV29-1 and TRBJ1-2; D is possibly TRBD1 (6 bases). This CDR3 has 12 amino acids. V was cut by 5 bases and J by 2 bases, with 9 bases left in between. In germline, CDR1 is SQVTM, CDR2 ANQGSEA. The CDR3 bases are TGCAGCGTTAGGACAGCGAACTATGGCTACACCTTC. This sequence encodes CSVRTANYGYTF.

V and J are TRBV7-3 and TRBJ2-5; D is undetermined. CDR3 length equals 14 residues. Germline V gives CDR1 SGHTA, CDR2 FQGTGA. Trimming pared 2 bases from V and 0 bases from J, leaving 7 bases between. The DNA of the CDR3 is TGTGCCAGCAGCTTACACCCTAACCAAGAGACCCAGTACTTC. Its translation is CASSLHPNQETQYF.

The gene calls are TRBV30 and TRBJ1-6, with D maybe TRBD1 (5 bases). Per germline, CDR1 GTSNPN and CDR2 SVGIG (reference sequence). Between the trimmed V and J ends, which lost 0 bases and 8 bases, there was a span of 20 bases. The CDR3 runs to 17 residues. The CDR3: CAWSVPTVLKEDSPLHF. CDR3 sequence (DNA): TGTGCCTGGAGTGTACCGACAGTCCTTAAGGAGGATTCACCCCTCCACTTT.

This clone was seen just once. The CDR3 nucleotides read TGCGCCAGCAGCCGATCCGGGACAGGGTCCTCTGGAAACACCATATATTTT. Its translation: CASSRSGTGSSGNTIYF. This rearrangement joins TRBV4-1 to TRBJ1-3; 9 nucleotides align to TRBD1. The germline V gene encodes CDR1 MGHRA and CDR2 YSYEKL. Trimming took 4 bases from V and 0 from J; bases not matched to a gene: 7. This CDR3 contains 17 residues.

The chain has TRBV10-3 and TRBJ1-2, with 8 nucleotides matching TRBD1. In germline, CDR1 is ENHRY, CDR2 SYGVKD. V lost 9 bases to trimming and J lost 3 bases; unmatched junction nucleotides: 3. The CDR3 is 12 residues long. This CDR3 is CAIQGADYGYTF. The DNA of the CDR3 is TGTGCCATTCAGGGGGCCGACTATGGCTACACCTTC.

The gene calls are TRBV30 and TRBJ1-5, with a possible D match to TRBD1 (5 bases). The CDR3 has 15 amino acids. CDR1 is GTSNPN and CDR2 is SVGIG in the germline V gene (reference sequence). Trimming took off 4 bases at V and 0 bases at J, with 13 bases between the two ends. The CDR3 here is CAWNPGLHSNQPQHF. DNA of the CDR3: TGTGCCTGGAACCCAGGGCTTCATAGCAATCAGCCCCAGCATTTT.

The chain has TRBV5-1 and TRBJ2-5; 13 nucleotides agree with TRBD2. The germline V gene has CDR1 SGHRS and CDR2 YFSETQ. The CDR3 is made up of 17 amino acids. V gave up 1 base and J gave up 2 bases; unmatched junction bases: 5. The CDR3 region has the DNA TGCGCCAGCAGCTTGAGCCTGGGACTAGCGGGGCAAGAGACCCAGTACTTC. This translates into CASSLSLGLAGQETQYF. Looking up the rest from reference TRBV5-1 and TRBJ2-5 gives the full variable domain: KAGVTQTPRYLIKTRGQQVTLSCSPISGHRSVSWYQQTPGQGLQFLFEYFSETQRNKGNFPGRFSGRQFSNSRSEMNVSTLELGDSALYLCASSLSLGLAGQETQYFGPGTRLLVL.

The chain links TRBV4-2 to TRBJ1-2, with TRBD1 matching 7 bases. Germline CDR1 and CDR2: LGHNA and YNFKEQ. V shed 1 base and J 8 bases; nucleotides not matched to a gene: 16. There are 17 residues in the CDR3. The CDR3 is CASSQAARSGGAGGYTF. The CDR3 nucleotides are TGTGCCAGCAGCCAAGCCGCCCGCTCAGGGGGGGCCGGGGGCTACACCTTC.

This clone is a singleton in its sample. The chain has TRBV5-1 and TRBJ2-1; TRBD2 matches at 7 bases. CDR1 and CDR2 from the germline V gene are SGHRS and YFSETQ. J lost 0 bases, V lost 2 bases, and 11 bases had no gene match. The CDR3 sequence is 18 residues long. The CDR3 here is CASSFRSGAKSSYNEQFF. The CDR3 DNA reads TGCGCCAGCAGCTTTAGAAGCGGGGCGAAAAGCTCCTACAATGAGCAGTTCTTC. Using reference TRBV5-1 and TRBJ2-1 for the parts outside the CDR3, the full variable domain is KAGVTQTPRYLIKTRGQQVTLSCSPISGHRSVSWYQQTPGQGLQFLFEYFSETQRNKGNFPGRFSGRQFSNSRSEMNVSTLELGDSALYLCASSFRSGAKSSYNEQFFGPGTRLTVL.

The V and J genes are TRBV4-1 and TRBJ2-2, with D possibly being TRBD1 or TRBD2 (5 bases each). Trimming cost V 1 base and J 0 bases, with 18 bases left between them. From germline, CDR1 is MGHRA and CDR2 YSYEKL. This CDR3 is 19 amino acids long. The CDR3 coding sequence is TGCGCCAGCAGCCAAGGGAGAGGGTCGGGCAGGGCGAACACCGGGGAGCTGTTTTTT. It encodes CASSQGRGSGRANTGELFF.

To note about this clone: Other DNA variants within this sample encode the same CDR3. This chain links TRBV30 with TRBJ2-4; either TRBD1 or TRBD2 may fit D (5 bases each). V was cut by 5 bases and J by 4 bases, with 6 bases left in between. The CDR3 spans 11 residues. CDR1 GTSNPN and CDR2 SVGIG come from the germline V gene (reference sequence). CDR3 loop: CAWGGKNIQYF. The DNA of the CDR3 is TGTGCCTGGGGGGGTAAAAACATTCAGTACTTC. The whole variable domain, remainder taken from reference TRBV30 and TRBJ2-4, is SQTIHQWPATLVQPVGSPLSLECTVEGTSNPNLYWYRQAAGRGLQLLFYSVGIGQISSEVPQNLSASRPQDRQFILSSKKLLLSDSGFYLCAWGGKNIQYFGAGTRLSVL.

J is TRBJ1-2 and V is TRBV4-1; unclear D gene. The CDR3 contains 12 residues. The V gene's germline CDR1 is MGHRA and CDR2 YSYEKL. The V end was cut by 0 bases, the J end by 12 bases, with 11 bases between. The CDR3 sequence is CASSQDLGRNTF. The CDR3 bases are TGCGCCAGCAGCCAAGATCTGGGGAGAAACACCTTC.

This clone was seen a few times. The chain links TRBV29-1 to TRBJ2-7, with 8 nucleotides matching TRBD1. This CDR3 is 15 amino acids long. CDR1 SQVTM and CDR2 ANQGSEA come from the germline V gene. Losses at the gene ends were 4 bases for V and 1 base for J; bases not matched to a gene: 9. The CDR3 reads CSVAPRQGSSYEQYF. The CDR3 DNA reads TGCAGCGTTGCCCCTCGACAGGGGAGTTCCTACGAGCAGTACTTC.

The chain is built from TRBV14 and TRBJ1-6; D call uncertain. This CDR3 has 15 amino acids. V gave up 2 bases and J gave up 15 bases, with 20 bases separating them. Looked up from germline, CDR1 is SGHDN and CDR2 is FVKESK. This chain's CDR3 is CASSQNLQSGDILHF. The CDR3 DNA sequence: TGTGCCAGCAGCCAAAACCTGCAGAGTGGCGATATCCTCCACTTT.

This chain connects TRBV5-4 to TRBJ2-7, with TRBD1 as a possible D gene (6 bases). The CDR3 spans 14 residues. V dropped 0 bases and J dropped 1 base, with 8 bases sitting between them. Germline assignment: CDR1 SGHNT and CDR2 YYREEE (reference sequence). This CDR3 reads CASSLGQVSYEQYF. DNA for the CDR3: TGTGCCAGCAGCTTGGGACAGGTGTCCTACGAGCAGTACTTC.

This clone was recorded only once. The chain is built from TRBV30 and TRBJ1-3; unclear D gene. Per the germline V gene, CDR1 is GTSNPN and CDR2 is SVGIG (reference sequence). V was shortened by 4 bases and J by 0 bases, with 7 bases between the two germline ends. The CDR3 is 13 amino acids. CDR3 region: CAWKRSSGNTIYF. CDR3 nucleotide sequence: TGTGCCTGGAAAAGGAGCTCTGGAAACACCATATATTTT.

The V call is TRBV5-4, the J call TRBJ2-7; tentatively, D is TRBD2 (5 bases). The germline CDR1 and CDR2 sequences are SGHNT and YYREEE (reference sequence). CDR3 size: 12 residues. V gave up 0 bases and J gave up 7 bases, with 8 bases separating them. The CDR3 spells CASSLVRREQYF. CDR3 DNA sequence: TGTGCCAGCAGCTTGGTAAGGAGGGAGCAGTACTTC.

The chain combines TRBV5-1 with TRBJ1-1; D not certain. Looked up from germline, CDR1 is SGHRS and CDR2 is YFSETQ. With 4 bases removed from V and 0 bases from J, the gap between germline ends came to 7 bases. The CDR3 runs 13 residues. CDR3 bases: TGCGCCAGCAGCGAGGGCGTGAACACTGAAGCTTTCTTT. As protein: CASSEGVNTEAFF.

The rearrangement links TRBV9 to TRBJ2-6; D may be TRBD1 (7 bases). This CDR3 spans 18 amino acids. Per germline, CDR1 SGDLS and CDR2 YYNGEE. Trimming pared 4 bases from V and 0 bases from J, leaving 17 bases between. This CDR3 is CASSPEEGARSGANVLTF. The CDR3 nucleotides are TGTGCCAGCAGCCCAGAGGAGGGGGCGCGCTCTGGGGCCAACGTCCTGACTTTC.

This clone was counted once. This sequence joins TRBV7-3 and TRBJ2-3; unclear D gene. The V end lost 5 bases, the J end lost 2 bases, and 17 bases lay between the germline ends. The CDR3 is made up of 16 amino acids. The germline V gene has CDR1 SGHTA and CDR2 FQGTGA. CDR3 DNA sequence: TGTGCCAGCAGCCTCGGACGAATATCTCCCACAGATACGCAGTATTTT. It specifies CASSLGRISPTDTQYF.